The text below deals with one T cell receptor beta chain. Its antigen remains unknown. The sample originates from a study of blood T cells in healthy people across ages. The ends were cut back, 5 bases at V and 6 bases at J, with 12 bases in the middle. This CDR3 has 13 amino acids. Study-wide points: Any changes in expanded clonotypes were possibly confounded, as donor CMV status remained unknown. Naive T cell percentage strongly correlated with TCR beta diversity. More naive CD4+ cells and higher diversity were found in long-lived than in aged donors.

Donors ranged from about 6 to 90 years old and were healthy Caucasians in Russia. Through a sample-barcoded 5' primer and a J-beta primer mix, a second PCR was run for about 6 to 11 cycles. Using its own MiXCR run on the 5' RACE reads, TCRdb lists one record per CDR3 protein. This table holds 380,000 or so distinct CDR3 sequences, approximately 51% found once. The chain links TRBV12-3 or TRBV12-4 to TRBJ2-3; possibly TRBD2 for D (6 bases). Source material: blood. The receptor's source is a man in his fifties or sixties in good health. The CDR3 DNA is TGTGCCAGCAGTCTCGGGAGCTTGGATACGCAGTATTTT. This encodes CASSLGSLDTQYF.